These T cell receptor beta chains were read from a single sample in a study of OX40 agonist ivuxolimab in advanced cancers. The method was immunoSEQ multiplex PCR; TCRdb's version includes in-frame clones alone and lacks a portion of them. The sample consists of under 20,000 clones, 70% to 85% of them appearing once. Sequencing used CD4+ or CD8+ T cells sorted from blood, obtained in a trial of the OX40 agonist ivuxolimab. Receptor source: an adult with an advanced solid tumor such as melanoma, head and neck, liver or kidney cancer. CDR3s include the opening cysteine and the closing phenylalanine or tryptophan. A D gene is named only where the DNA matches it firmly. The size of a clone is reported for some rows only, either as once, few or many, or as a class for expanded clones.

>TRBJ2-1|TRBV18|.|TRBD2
TGTGCCAGCTCAACCCGGGGGGGTGAGCAGTTCTTC
CASSTRGGEQFF
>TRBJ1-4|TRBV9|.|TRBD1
TGTGCCAGCAGCGTGGGACAGAGTACTAATGAAAAACTGTTTTTT
CASSVGQSTNEKLFF
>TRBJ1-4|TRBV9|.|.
TGTGCCAGCAGTGTTGGACAGATTAATGAAAAACTGTTTTTT
CASSVGQINEKLFF
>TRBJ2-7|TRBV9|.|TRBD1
TGTGCCAGCAGCGTAGCTGGGCAGGGGGTAGCAGCCTACGAGCAGTACTTC
CASSVAGQGVAAYEQYF
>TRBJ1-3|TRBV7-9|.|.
TGTGCCAGCAGCCCATTACAGGGCAGCTCTGGAAACACCATATATTTT
CASSPLQGSSGNTIYF
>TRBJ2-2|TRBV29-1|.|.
TGCAGCGTTGAAGATGGGCAGGGCAGGAACACCGGGGAGCTGTTTTTT
CSVEDGQGRNTGELFF
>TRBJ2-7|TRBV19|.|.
TGTGCCAGTAGGGCGGGAAGCGCCTACGAGCAGTACTTC
CASRAGSAYEQYF
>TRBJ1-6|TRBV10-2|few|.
TGCGCCAGCAGTGAGTCGATTCTCAGGCGGAATTCACCCCTCCACTTT
CASSESILRRNSPLHF
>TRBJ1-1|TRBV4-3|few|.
TGCGCCAGCAGCCTTCAGGGTAACACTGAAGCTTTCTTT
CASSLQGNTEAFF
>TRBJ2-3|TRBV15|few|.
TGTGCCACCAGCAGAGTTTGGCGGGGAAGCACAGATACGCAGTATTTT
CATSRVWRGSTDTQYF
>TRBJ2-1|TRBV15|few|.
TGTGCCACCAGCAGCGCAGTGAGACTGAACCTCTACAATGAGCAGTTCTTC
CATSSAVRLNLYNEQFF
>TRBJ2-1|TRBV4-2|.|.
TGTGCCAGCAGCCAAGAGCGGGAATCCTACAATGAGCAGTTCTTC
CASSQERESYNEQFF
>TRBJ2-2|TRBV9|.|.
TGTGCCAGCAGCCACCGGGGGCGGGGGTCGAACACCGGGGAGCTGTTTTTT
CASSHRGRGSNTGELFF
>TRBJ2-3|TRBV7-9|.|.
TGTGCCAGCACGGGGACGTCCCTGGATACGCAGTATTTT
CASTGTSLDTQYF
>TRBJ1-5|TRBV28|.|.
TGTGCCAGCAGTTTCCCTGATAGCAATCAGCCCCAGCATTTT
CASSFPDSNQPQHF
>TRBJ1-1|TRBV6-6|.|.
TGTGCCAGCAGTTACTCGGAGAAAAGTGGAGCTTCCTTT
CASSYSEKSGASF
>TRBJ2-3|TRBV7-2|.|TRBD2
TGTGCCAGCAGCGTAACTAGCGGTAGCACAGATACGCAGTATTTT
CASSVTSGSTDTQYF
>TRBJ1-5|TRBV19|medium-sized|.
TGTGCCAGTAGTATATGGGGAGTGGGGCAGCCCCAGCATTTT
CASSIWGVGQPQHF
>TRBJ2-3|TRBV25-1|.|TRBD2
TGTGCCAGCAGTGACGAAAGACTAGCGGGAGCGGTTTATACGCAGTATTTT
CASSDERLAGAVYTQYF
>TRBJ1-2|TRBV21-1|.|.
TGTGCCAGCAGCAAAGGAGGGAGCGACGGTAACAATGGCTACACCTTC
CASSKGGSDGNNGYTF
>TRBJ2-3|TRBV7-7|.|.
TGTGCCAGCAGCTTGAGGGGGAGTATCACAGATACGCAGTATTTT
CASSLRGSITDTQYF
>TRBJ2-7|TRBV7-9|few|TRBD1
TGTGCCAGCAGCTCCCAGAGTCACAGGGGGCGAAGCTACGAGCAGTACTTC
CASSSQSHRGRSYEQYF
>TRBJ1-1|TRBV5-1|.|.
TGCGCCAGCAGCTTGTCAGGGCATACGGTAATGAACACTGAAGCTTTCTTT
CASSLSGHTVMNTEAFF
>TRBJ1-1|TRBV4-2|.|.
TGTGCCAGCAGCCAAGATGCCGCTGAAGCTTTCTTT
CASSQDAAEAFF
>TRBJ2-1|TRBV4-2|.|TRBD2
TGTGCCAGCAGCCAAGGGGGGGGCTCCTACAATGAGCAGTTCTTC
CASSQGGGSYNEQFF
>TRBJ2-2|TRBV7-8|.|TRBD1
TGTGCCAGCAGCTTACCTCGACAGGGGATCAACACCGGGGAGCTGTTTTTT
CASSLPRQGINTGELFF
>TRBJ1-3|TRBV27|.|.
TGTGCCAGCAGTTTAATCCCTCCTTCTGGAAACACCATATATTTT
CASSLIPPSGNTIYF
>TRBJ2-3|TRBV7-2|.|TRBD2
TGTGCCAGCAGCTTACTACTAGCGGGGGACGTTAGCACAGATACGCAGTATTTT
CASSLLLAGDVSTDTQYF
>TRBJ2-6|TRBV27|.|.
TGTGCCAGCAGTTTAAGGGGCGCCGGCCCCTCTGGGGCCAACGTCCTGACTTTC
CASSLRGAGPSGANVLTF
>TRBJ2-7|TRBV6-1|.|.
TGTGCCAGCAGTGAAGTCGGCAGTTCCTACGAGCAGTACTTC
CASSEVGSSYEQYF
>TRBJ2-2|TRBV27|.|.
TGTGCCAGCAGTTTATCGCCCAGGGGCTGGGGGGAGCTGTTTTTT
CASSLSPRGWGELFF
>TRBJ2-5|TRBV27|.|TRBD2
TGTGCCAGCAGGGAACTAGCGGGAGCGGAGACCCAGTACTTC
CASRELAGAETQYF
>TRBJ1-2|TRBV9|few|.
TGTGCCAGCAGCGTAGACCCGGGGACCACCCTAGGCTACACCTTC
CASSVDPGTTLGYTF
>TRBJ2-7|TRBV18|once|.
TGTGCCAGCTCACCACCGGGGCAGAGAATGTCCTACGAGCAGTACTTC
CASSPPGQRMSYEQYF
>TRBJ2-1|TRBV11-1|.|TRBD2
TGTGCCAGCAGCCTTAGCGGGAGGCACCTCTACAATGAGCAGTTCTTC
CASSLSGRHLYNEQFF
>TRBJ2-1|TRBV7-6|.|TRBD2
TGTGCCAGCAGCGCGGGACTAGCGGCAATGGGTGAGCAGTTCTTC
CASSAGLAAMGEQFF
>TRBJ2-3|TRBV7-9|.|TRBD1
TGTGCCAGCAGCTTAATGTTTGGACAGGGAGACGCAGATACGCAGTATTTT
CASSLMFGQGDADTQYF
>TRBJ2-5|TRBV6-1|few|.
TGTGCCAGCAGTGAACAGCTAGAGACCCAGTACTTC
CASSEQLETQYF
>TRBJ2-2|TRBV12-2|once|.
TGTGCAAGTCGCTTACAGGTCTGGGCTAGCGGGAGGATGGCCGGGGAGCTGTTTTTT
CASRLQVWASGRMAGELFF
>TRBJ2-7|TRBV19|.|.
TGTGCCAGTAGTATAGGGGGCGTTGGATACGAGCAGTACTTC
CASSIGGVGYEQYF
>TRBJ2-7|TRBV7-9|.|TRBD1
TGTGCCAGCAGCTTAGCGCCAGGGGGCAGCTACGAGCAGTACTTC
CASSLAPGGSYEQYF
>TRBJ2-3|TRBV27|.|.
TGTGCCAGCAGTTTCTTCGGGGGGCCCCAATCAGATACGCAGTATTTT
CASSFFGGPQSDTQYF
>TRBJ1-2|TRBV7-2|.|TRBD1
TGTGCCAGCAGCTTAGTCCCCGCTTGGGGGACAGAGAATGGCTACACCTTC
CASSLVPAWGTENGYTF
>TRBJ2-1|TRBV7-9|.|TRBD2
TGTGCCAGCAGCCCCGGGGAGGGTAGGACCTACAATGAGCAGTTCTTC
CASSPGEGRTYNEQFF
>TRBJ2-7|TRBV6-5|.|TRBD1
TGTGCCAGCAGTTCCCGGGCGGACAGGGGGCGTGAGCAGTACTTC
CASSSRADRGREQYF
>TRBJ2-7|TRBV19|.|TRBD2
TGTGCCAGTTCTAGCGGACCCTCCTACGAGCAGTACTTC
CASSSGPSYEQYF
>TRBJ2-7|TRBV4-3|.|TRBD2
TGCGCCAGCAGCCAAGTAAAGGGCGGGGGTGACGAGCAGTACTTC
CASSQVKGGGDEQYF
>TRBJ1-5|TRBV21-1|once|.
TGTGCCAGCAGCAAGGGGGACAGGGGGGGCAATCAGCCCCAGCATTTT
CASSKGDRGGNQPQHF